The 11 T cell receptor beta chains below were found in one sample sequenced in a study of T cell clones after liver transplantation. The data were produced by immunoSEQ multiplex PCR, yet TCRdb's version contains in-frame clones alone and is incomplete. The sample has nearly 55,000 clones; around 85% are singletons. The sample was CD4+ T cells from blood, taken before liver transplant. Receptors originate from a human donor who received a liver transplant.

The V gene is TRBV6-5, the J gene TRBJ2-7; 10 bases are shared with TRBD2. The CDR3 extends over 16 amino acids. V lost 0 bases, J lost 4 bases, and 6 bases stayed unmatched. The germline V gene has CDR1 MNHEY and CDR2 SVGAGI. CDR3 amino acids: CASSYSFSGRNYEQYF. The CDR3, as DNA: TGTGCCAGCAGTTACTCGTTTAGCGGGAGGAATTACGAGCAGTACTTC.

The J gene is TRBJ2-5, the V gene TRBV6-1; D is ambiguous. Germline CDR1 and CDR2: MNHNS and SASEGT. Trimming removed 7 bases at V and 5 bases at J, with 11 bases between. This CDR3 comprises 12 residues. The CDR3: CASIGSWETQYF. CDR3 DNA sequence: TGTGCCAGCATAGGGTCGTGGGAGACCCAGTACTTC.

This chain uses TRBV9 with TRBJ1-3; D gene unclear. The CDR3 has 15 amino acids. Germline CDR1 reads SGDLS; CDR2 reads YYNGEE. The V end lost 0 bases, the J end lost 3 bases, and 10 bases lay between the germline ends. CDR3 DNA sequence: TGTGCCAGCAGCGTAGAAATCGGGTTTGGAAACACCATATATTTT. Translated, it gives CASSVEIGFGNTIYF.

The gene calls are TRBV6-4 and TRBJ2-3; D not resolved. The CDR3 is 13 residues long. V was cut by 4 bases and J by 5 bases, with 10 bases left in between. Germline CDR1 reads MRHNA; CDR2 reads SNTAGT. The CDR3 sequence is CASSGTAQDTQYF. The CDR3, as DNA: TGTGCCAGCAGTGGGACGGCGCAAGATACGCAGTATTTT.

The chain couples TRBV7-6 to TRBJ2-7; 7 bases agree with TRBD1. This CDR3 region has 15 residues. V lost 1 base to trimming and J lost 3 bases; unmatched junction nucleotides: 6. Germline values: CDR1 SGHVS, CDR2 FNYEAQ. The CDR3: CASSLVGTDLYEQYF. The CDR3 DNA sequence: TGTGCCAGCAGCTTAGTTGGGACAGACCTCTACGAGCAGTACTTC. Full variable domain (missing parts from reference TRBV7-6 and TRBJ2-7): GAGVSQSPRYKVTKRGQDVALRCDPISGHVSLYWYRQALGQGPEFLTYFNYEAQQDKSGLPNDRFSAERPEGSISTLTIQRTEQRDSAMYRCASSLVGTDLYEQYFGPGTRLTVT.

The genes are TRBV4-1 and TRBJ2-7; D not resolved. V lost 2 bases to trimming and J lost 0 bases, with 2 bases between them. Looked up from germline, CDR1 is MGHRA and CDR2 is YSYEKL. CDR3 length equals 12 residues. The CDR3 bases are TGCGCCAGCAGCCAAACCTCCTACGAGCAGTACTTC. It yields the protein CASSQTSYEQYF.

This clone was observed a few times. The chain combines TRBV6-6 with TRBJ2-7, with D perhaps TRBD1 or TRBD2 (6 bases each). V lost 11 bases and J lost 3, with 23 bases in between. Germline CDR1 reads MNHNY; CDR2 reads SVGAGI (reference sequence). The CDR3 contains 15 residues. The CDR3 is CALGQSGALLYEQYF. The CDR3, as DNA: TGTGCCCTCGGGCAGTCGGGGGCGCTCCTCTACGAGCAGTACTTC.

This clone occurred a few times. The chain uses TRBV9 and TRBJ2-1; D is unclear. CDR1 is SGDLS, CDR2 YYNGEE, per germline. V was trimmed by 4 bases and J by 9 bases, leaving 14 bases between them. The CDR3 covers 13 residues. The CDR3: CASSSSVKSEQFF. CDR3 bases: TGTGCCAGCAGCTCAAGTGTCAAGAGTGAGCAGTTCTTC. The full variable domain, completed using reference TRBV9 and TRBJ2-1, is DSGVTQTPKHLITATGQRVTLRCSPRSGDLSVYWYQQSLDQGLQFLIQYYNGEERAKGNILERFSAQQFPDLHSELNLSSLELGDSALYFCASSSSVKSEQFFGPGTRLTVL.

The rearrangement links TRBV7-2 to TRBJ1-5, with D uncertain. The CDR3 loop spans 13 amino acids. Per the germline V gene, CDR1 is SGHTA and CDR2 is FQGNSA. Trimming took off 1 base at V and 7 bases at J, with 8 bases between the two ends. CDR3 protein: CASSLELRQPQHF. CDR3 sequence (DNA): TGTGCCAGCAGCTTAGAATTACGACAGCCCCAGCATTTT.

The chain employs TRBV25-1 and TRBJ1-1, with D uncertain. Trimming shortened V by 2 bases and J by 1 base, and 8 bases separated the two germline ends. Germline V gene sequence: CDR1 MGHDK, CDR2 SYGVNS. The CDR3 runs 14 residues. As DNA, the CDR3 is TGTGCCAGCAGTGAAAGACACACGAACACTGAAGCTTTCTTT. It is translated as CASSERHTNTEAFF.

The chain employs TRBV7-2 and TRBJ1-1; a weak D match, TRBD1 (5 bases). V was cut by 0 bases and J by 5 bases, with 13 bases left in between. Germline loops: CDR1 SGHTA, CDR2 FQGNSA. The CDR3 has 15 amino acids. The chain's CDR3 is CASSLAVQGRTEAFF. In nucleotides, the CDR3 is TGTGCCAGCAGCTTAGCGGTCCAGGGCCGGACTGAAGCTTTCTTT.